These T cell receptor beta chains were read from a single sample in a study of CD8+ T cells in alopecia areata. The assay was immunoSEQ multiplex PCR, and TCRdb's table has in-frame clones only and misses some. The table has about 160,000 clones, under 70% seen once. The material sequenced was CD4+ T cells sorted from blood, taken at week 4, from a patient treated with tofacitinib. The origin of the receptors is a human donor with alopecia areata. Both conserved end residues are part of each CDR3. D genes are given only for firm matches. Clone size is stated in some rows and not others, as once, few, many or a class when expanded.

V gene: TRBV6-1; clone size: -; D gene: TRBD1; J gene: TRBJ2-3; CDR3 protein: CASRTGITDTQYF; CDR3 DNA: TGTGCCAGCAGGACAGGGATCACAGATACGCAGTATTTT
V gene: TRBV2; clone size: -; D gene: -; J gene: TRBJ2-7; CDR3 protein: CASSEARFYEQYF; CDR3 DNA: TGTGCCAGCAGCGAAGCTCGCTTTTACGAGCAGTACTTC
V gene: TRBV30; clone size: -; D gene: -; J gene: TRBJ2-2; CDR3 protein: CAWDNRVSTGELFF; CDR3 DNA: TGTGCCTGGGACAACAGGGTTTCTACCGGGGAGCTGTTTTTT
V gene: TRBV5-1; clone size: -; D gene: TRBD1; J gene: TRBJ2-5; CDR3 protein: CASRSQGADGVETQYF; CDR3 DNA: TGCGCCAGCAGAAGTCAGGGGGCGGACGGAGTCGAGACCCAGTACTTC
V gene: TRBV5-1; clone size: once; D gene: TRBD2; J gene: TRBJ2-5; CDR3 protein: CASSVQRGVGETQYF; CDR3 DNA: TGCGCCAGCAGCGTACAGCGGGGGGTCGGAGAGACCCAGTACTTC
V gene: TRBV5-4; clone size: many; D gene: -; J gene: TRBJ2-1; CDR3 protein: CASSSAGLYNEQFF; CDR3 DNA: TGTGCCAGCAGCTCCGCGGGACTTTACAATGAGCAGTTCTTC
V gene: TRBV15; clone size: few; D gene: -; J gene: TRBJ1-4; CDR3 protein: CATSYGREEKLFF; CDR3 DNA: TGTGCCACCAGCTACGGAAGAGAGGAAAAACTGTTTTTT
V gene: TRBV25-1; clone size: few; D gene: TRBD1; J gene: TRBJ1-6; CDR3 protein: CASKNRGSPLHF; CDR3 DNA: TGTGCCAGCAAAAACAGGGGCTCACCCCTCCACTTT
V gene: TRBV7-6; clone size: -; D gene: -; J gene: TRBJ2-5; CDR3 protein: CASSLRADHQETQYF; CDR3 DNA: TGTGCCAGCAGCTTAAGGGCAGATCACCAAGAGACCCAGTACTTC
V gene: TRBV5-6; clone size: -; D gene: TRBD1; J gene: TRBJ2-5; CDR3 protein: CASSSPGQTPQETQYF; CDR3 DNA: TGTGCCAGCAGCAGTCCGGGACAGACACCGCAAGAGACCCAGTACTTC
V gene: TRBV25-1; clone size: few; D gene: -; J gene: TRBJ2-5; CDR3 protein: CASSAHETQYF; CDR3 DNA: TGTGCCAGCAGTGCACATGAGACCCAGTACTTC
V gene: TRBV29-1; clone size: few; D gene: -; J gene: TRBJ2-2; CDR3 protein: CSVGGTGELFF; CDR3 DNA: TGCAGCGTTGGAGGCACCGGGGAGCTGTTTTTT
V gene: TRBV7-9; clone size: few; D gene: -; J gene: TRBJ1-1; CDR3 protein: CASSLELVSTEAFF; CDR3 DNA: TGTGCCAGCAGCTTAGAGTTGGTGTCCACTGAAGCTTTCTTT
V gene: TRBV14; clone size: few; D gene: TRBD1; J gene: TRBJ1-2; CDR3 protein: CASSQPGQGTRYTF; CDR3 DNA: TGTGCCAGCAGCCAACCGGGACAGGGGACGCGCTACACCTTC
V gene: TRBV7-3; clone size: -; D gene: TRBD2; J gene: TRBJ2-1; CDR3 protein: CASSLLAGGVLNEQFF; CDR3 DNA: TGTGCCAGCAGCTTGTTAGCGGGGGGCGTTCTCAATGAGCAGTTCTTC
V gene: TRBV6-5; clone size: -; D gene: -; J gene: TRBJ2-2; CDR3 protein: CASSRGTANTGELFF; CDR3 DNA: TGTGCCAGCAGTCGGGGGACAGCGAACACCGGGGAGCTGTTTTTT
V gene: TRBV6-1; clone size: -; D gene: TRBD1; J gene: TRBJ2-2; CDR3 protein: CASSGDRGMTGELFF; CDR3 DNA: TGTGCCAGCAGTGGGGACAGGGGTATGACCGGGGAGCTGTTTTTT
V gene: TRBV5-4; clone size: -; D gene: -; J gene: TRBJ2-5; CDR3 protein: CASSLSREETQYF; CDR3 DNA: TGTGCCAGCAGCTTATCCAGGGAGGAGACCCAGTACTTC
V gene: TRBV9; clone size: -; D gene: TRBD2; J gene: TRBJ2-7; CDR3 protein: CASSVGLAETYEQYF; CDR3 DNA: TGTGCCAGCAGCGTAGGACTAGCGGAGACCTACGAGCAGTACTTC
V gene: TRBV5-6; clone size: few; D gene: -; J gene: TRBJ1-2; CDR3 protein: CASSLVDGYGYTF; CDR3 DNA: TGTGCCAGCAGCTTGGTTGACGGCTATGGCTACACCTTC
V gene: TRBV9; clone size: -; D gene: -; J gene: TRBJ1-1; CDR3 protein: CASSVVSRGEAFF; CDR3 DNA: TGTGCCAGCAGCGTAGTGTCCCGGGGTGAAGCTTTCTTT
V gene: TRBV25-1; clone size: -; D gene: TRBD1; J gene: TRBJ2-2; CDR3 protein: CASSGRQGVTGELFF; CDR3 DNA: TGTGCCAGCAGTGGTCGACAGGGAGTCACCGGGGAGCTGTTTTTT
V gene: TRBV18; clone size: few; D gene: -; J gene: TRBJ2-5; CDR3 protein: CASSPGGETQYF; CDR3 DNA: TGTGCCAGCTCACCGGGGGGAGAGACCCAGTACTTC
V gene: TRBV30; clone size: -; D gene: -; J gene: TRBJ2-7; CDR3 protein: CALRGYGYEQYF; CDR3 DNA: TGTGCCTTGAGGGGTTACGGGTACGAGCAGTACTTC
V gene: TRBV29-1; clone size: -; D gene: -; J gene: TRBJ1-3; CDR3 protein: CSVVRAGNTIYF; CDR3 DNA: TGCAGCGTTGTCAGGGCTGGAAACACCATATATTTT
V gene: TRBV14; clone size: -; D gene: TRBD1; J gene: TRBJ1-2; CDR3 protein: CASSQDPDRPLGFTF; CDR3 DNA: TGTGCCAGCAGCCAAGATCCGGACAGGCCCTTAGGATTCACCTTC
V gene: TRBV29-1; clone size: -; D gene: -; J gene: TRBJ2-3; CDR3 protein: CSVEESKRGDTQYF; CDR3 DNA: TGCAGCGTTGAAGAGTCGAAACGCGGGGATACGCAGTATTTT
V gene: TRBV6-4; clone size: -; D gene: -; J gene: TRBJ1-2; CDR3 protein: CASSDGGSGYTF; CDR3 DNA: TGTGCCAGCAGTGACGGAGGGAGTGGCTACACCTTC
V gene: TRBV30; clone size: -; D gene: -; J gene: TRBJ1-6; CDR3 protein: CAWSPWQGINSPLHF; CDR3 DNA: TGTGCCTGGAGCCCCTGGCAGGGAATTAATTCACCCCTCCACTTT